One and the same sample provided the 32 T cell receptor beta chains below, sequenced in a study of cytomegalovirus exposure and HLA in healthy donors. The PCR made use of 60 Vbeta and 13 Jbeta primers. Clones were read by immunoSEQ multiplex PCR, and TCRdb kept only the in-frame ones, dropping some. The data contain over 100,000 clones, around 83% of them singletons. The sample taken for sequencing was PBMCs. All receptors derive from a man aged 30 to 39 in good health and CMV-seropositive.

This chain joins TRBV29-1 and TRBJ2-5, with a weak D call TRBD2 (6 bases). The CDR3 consists of 14 residues. Between the trimmed V and J ends, which lost 3 bases and 3 bases, there was a span of 14 bases. Germline CDR1 SQVTM, CDR2 ANQGSEA. The DNA of the CDR3 is TGCAGCGTTGACGGGGGTTACGGGGAAGAGACCCAGTACTTC. It specifies CSVDGGYGEETQYF.

V is TRBV6-1 and J is TRBJ1-5, with a possible D match to TRBD1 (6 bases). Trimming took off 4 bases at V and 1 base at J, with 20 bases between the two ends. Germline CDR1 is MNHNS and CDR2 is SASEGT. CDR3 length: 18 amino acids. The CDR3 sequence: CASSGKQGGLGSNQPQHF. The CDR3 region has the DNA TGTGCCAGCAGTGGAAAACAGGGCGGATTAGGGAGCAATCAGCCCCAGCATTTT.

The rearrangement links TRBV5-4 to TRBJ1-1, with TRBD1 identical over 7 bases. The CDR3 contains 15 residues. Germline loops: CDR1 SGHNT, CDR2 YYREEE (reference sequence). V lost 1 base to trimming and J lost 1 base; unmatched junction nucleotides: 4. The CDR3 spells CASSLMGQTNTEAFF. The CDR3 coding sequence is TGTGCCAGCAGCTTGATGGGACAGACGAACACTGAAGCTTTCTTT.

This chain joins TRBV6-6 and TRBJ1-2; D gene ambiguous. The germline V gene encodes CDR1 MNHNY and CDR2 SVGAGI (reference sequence). This CDR3 is 12 amino acids long. Trimming removed 6 bases at V and 4 bases at J, with 9 bases between. The CDR3 reads CASSPRSYGYTF. CDR3 bases: TGTGCCAGCAGCCCGAGAAGCTATGGCTACACCTTC.

The chain carries TRBV2 and TRBJ2-7; maybe TRBD1 (6 bases). Trimming stripped 7 bases from V and 6 bases from J, with 13 bases between. This CDR3 spans 12 amino acids. Germline CDR1 SNHLY, CDR2 FYNNEI. For the CDR3, the DNA is TGTGCCAGCACTGGACAGTTAAGCGAGCAGTACTTC. Translated, it gives CASTGQLSEQYF.

The rearrangement links TRBV5-1 to TRBJ2-1; TRBD2 aligns across 9 bases. CDR1 is SGHRS and CDR2 is YFSETQ in the germline V gene. J lost 7 bases, V lost 4 bases, and 12 bases had no gene match. The CDR3 extends over 16 amino acids. CDR3 amino acids: CASSHTTSGAGNEQFF. The CDR3 nucleotides are TGCGCCAGCAGCCATACGACTAGCGGAGCGGGAAATGAGCAGTTCTTC. The full variable domain, in which reference TRBV5-1 and TRBJ2-1 provide the parts outside the CDR3, is KAGVTQTPRYLIKTRGQQVTLSCSPISGHRSVSWYQQTPGQGLQFLFEYFSETQRNKGNFPGRFSGRQFSNSRSEMNVSTLELGDSALYLCASSHTTSGAGNEQFFGPGTRLTVL.

This clone was observed once. The chain combines TRBV19 with TRBJ1-1; no definite D call. Germline CDR1 LNHDA, CDR2 SQIVND (reference sequence). Trimming removed 4 bases at V and 0 bases at J, with 9 bases between. The CDR3 length is 14 residues. CDR3 protein: CASSKTSLNTEAFF. In nucleotides, the CDR3 is TGTGCCAGTAGTAAAACATCATTGAACACTGAAGCTTTCTTT.

The rearrangement joins TRBV6-6 to TRBJ1-1; a possible D gene is TRBD1 (6 bases). V was cut by 2 bases and J by 4 bases, with 14 bases left in between. CDR3 length equals 15 residues. From germline, CDR1 is MNHNY and CDR2 SVGAGI (reference sequence). The CDR3 DNA sequence: TGTGCCAGCAGTTACCCGGAGAGGGGGAGCACTGAAGCTTTCTTT. Encoded protein: CASSYPERGSTEAFF.

This sequence joins TRBV30 and TRBJ1-5, with no clear D. Trimming took off 4 bases at V and 6 bases at J, with 13 bases between the two ends. This CDR3 has 13 amino acids. Germline V CDR1 and CDR2: GTSNPN, SVGIG (reference sequence). The CDR3 spells CAWTVKPGQPQHF. The CDR3 DNA reads TGTGCCTGGACCGTTAAACCGGGTCAGCCCCAGCATTTT.

The chain recombines TRBV13 with TRBJ1-4; 8 nucleotides match TRBD1. The CDR3 has 18 residues. J was trimmed by 8 bases and V by 5 bases; bases with no gene match: 19. Germline V gene data show CDR1 as PRHDT and CDR2 as FYEKMQ (reference sequence). The CDR3, as DNA: TGTGCCAGCAGCCTCGCAGTCCAGGGGGCGCCTTTATTGGAAAAACTGTTTTTT. It specifies CASSLAVQGAPLLEKLFF.

Only a few counts were recorded for this clone. The chain combines TRBV6-5 with TRBJ2-2; D not certain. This CDR3 is built from 14 residues. V was cut by 5 bases and J by 3 bases, with 10 bases left in between. Germline V gene data show CDR1 as MNHEY and CDR2 as SVGAGI. CDR3 loop: CASSTDTHTGELFF. The CDR3 DNA reads TGTGCCAGCAGTACAGACACCCACACCGGGGAGCTGTTTTTT.

The chain links TRBV6-1 to TRBJ1-2; 9 nucleotides agree with TRBD1. V was pared by 5 bases and J by 7 bases, with 8 bases of the junction left unmatched. CDR1 is MNHNS and CDR2 is SASEGT in the germline V gene. The CDR3 has 14 amino acids. CDR3 nucleotides: TGTGCCAGCAGTCCCCGACAGGGGGGACGTGGCTACACCTTC. It translates to CASSPRQGGRGYTF.

This sequence joins TRBV5-1 and TRBJ1-4, with D tentatively TRBD1 (5 bases). With 4 bases removed from V and 5 bases from J, the gap between germline ends came to 12 bases. CDR3 length equals 14 residues. CDR1 is SGHRS, CDR2 YFSETQ, per germline. The CDR3 is CASSPGTGNEKLFF. The CDR3 DNA reads as TGCGCCAGCAGCCCTGGCACAGGCAATGAAAAACTGTTTTTT.

CDR3 bases: TGCGCCAGCAGCCCCAGACAGGGGGGTGCCGGGGAGCTGTTTTTT. It yields the protein CASSPRQGGAGELFF. The J gene is TRBJ2-2, the V gene TRBV5-1, with 9 bases that match TRBD1. The V gene's germline CDR1 is SGHRS and CDR2 YFSETQ. This CDR3 contains 15 residues. The V and J ends lost 4 bases and 6 bases, in that order; junction bases with no gene match: 7.

This clone was seen a few times. The chain links TRBV5-4 to TRBJ2-5; maybe TRBD2 (6 bases). CDR3 size: 13 residues. Trimming stripped 2 bases from V and 5 bases from J, with 10 bases between. Germline loops: CDR1 SGHNT, CDR2 YYREEE (reference sequence). CDR3 protein: CASSFWGDETQYF. The DNA for the CDR3 is TGTGCCAGCAGCTTTTGGGGGGACGAGACCCAGTACTTC.

This chain uses TRBV5-1 with TRBJ1-5; 7 bases fit TRBD1. Germline trimming cut 5 bases from V and 4 bases from J; bases unmatched to any gene: 6. Per germline, CDR1 SGHRS and CDR2 YFSETQ. CDR3 size: 14 residues. The CDR3 DNA sequence: TGCGCCAGCAGACTTGACAGGGTAAATCAGCCCCAGCATTTT. The encoded protein is CASRLDRVNQPQHF.

The chain recombines TRBV5-1 with TRBJ1-2, with TRBD1 matching over 7 bases. Germline loops: CDR1 SGHRS, CDR2 YFSETQ. The CDR3 runs 14 residues. The J segment lost 1 base and the V segment lost 4 bases, leaving 4 bases of the junction unmatched. Here the CDR3 DNA reads TGCGCCAGCAGCCTCACAGGGGATAACTATGGCTACACCTTC. Translating it yields CASSLTGDNYGYTF.

On this clone itself: This specimen includes other DNA sequences encoding the same CDR3. The chain recombines TRBV9 with TRBJ2-5; the match to TRBD2 covers 7 bases. Germline values: CDR1 SGDLS, CDR2 YYNGEE. This CDR3 region has 14 residues. V was clipped by 4 bases and J by 5 bases; unmatched bases: 8. CDR3 bases: TGTGCCAGCAGCCCCCGAACTAGCGCGGAGACCCAGTACTTC. Translated, it gives CASSPRTSAETQYF.

V and J are TRBV11-2 and TRBJ1-1; D gene ambiguous. The CDR3 runs 14 residues. Germline V gene sequence: CDR1 SGHAT, CDR2 FQNNGV. Trimming left V 6 bases short and J 4 bases short, with 15 bases between. The CDR3 protein is CASSPILRSTEAFF. CDR3 nucleotides: TGTGCCAGCAGTCCAATCTTGCGGAGCACTGAAGCTTTCTTT.

For this clone: The junction departs from the called germline gene at one end, perhaps through a read error. The rearrangement links TRBV11-3 to TRBJ1-2; the D is unclear. This CDR3 is 13 amino acids long. Germline V gene data show CDR1 as SGHNT and CDR2 as YENEEA. CDR3 sequence reads: CASGYEANYGYIF. Written as DNA, the CDR3 is TGTGCCAGCGGTTATGAAGCTAACTATGGCTACATCTTC. Looking up the rest from reference TRBV11-3 and TRBJ1-2 gives the full variable domain: EAGVVQSPRYKIIEKKQPVAFWCNPISGHNTLYWYLQNLGQGPELLIRYENEEAVDDSQLPKDRFSAERLKGVDSTLKIQPAELGDSAVYLCASGYEANYGYIFGSGTRLTVV.

The J gene is TRBJ2-3, the V gene TRBV6-1, with D maybe TRBD1 (6 bases). With 2 bases removed from V and 2 bases from J, the gap between germline ends came to 11 bases. Per the germline V gene, CDR1 is MNHNS and CDR2 is SASEGT. The CDR3 runs to 15 residues. DNA for the CDR3: TGTGCCAGCAGTGAACGAGGGGGTCACACAGATACGCAGTATTTT. This gives the protein CASSERGGHTDTQYF.

This sequence joins TRBV6-1 and TRBJ1-1; D is perhaps TRBD1 (5 bases). The length of the CDR3 is 15 residues. The germline V gene encodes CDR1 MNHNS and CDR2 SASEGT. Trimming took 2 bases from V and 1 from J, leaving 11 bases between them. This CDR3 is CASSEYSRENTEAFF. The CDR3 DNA reads TGTGCCAGCAGTGAATATTCCAGGGAGAACACTGAAGCTTTCTTT.

V is TRBV21-1 and J is TRBJ1-6. TRBV21-1 is given as a pseudogene. This CDR3 contains 14 residues. This CDR3 reads CASREGTSCSPLHF. The DNA of the CDR3 is TGTGCCAGCAGGGAGGGGACTTCTTGTTCACCCCTCCACTTT.

The chain recombines TRBV7-9 with TRBJ2-7; D unresolved. Trimming left V 0 bases short and J 5 bases short, with 8 bases between. The CDR3 is 13 amino acids. The germline CDR1 and CDR2 sequences are SEHNR and FQNEAQ (reference sequence). CDR3 sequence reads: CASSLAVADEQYF. CDR3 in DNA: TGTGCCAGCAGCTTAGCGGTCGCGGACGAGCAGTACTTC. The entire variable domain, with the rest obtained from reference TRBV7-9 and TRBJ2-7, is as follows: DTGVSQNPRHKITKRGQNVTFRCDPISEHNRLYWYRQTLGQGPEFLTYFQNEAQLEKSRLLSDRFSAERPKGSFSTLEIQRTEQGDSAMYLCASSLAVADEQYFGPGTRLTVT.

The rearrangement uses TRBV6-5 and TRBJ2-7, with TRBD1 matching 11 bases. Germline CDR1 and CDR2: MNHEY and SVGAGI. With 6 bases clipped from V and 3 bases from J, the junction kept 7 bases outside the gene matches. The CDR3 runs 15 residues. The CDR3 loop is CASRPDRGQVYEQYV. The CDR3 coding sequence is TGTGCCAGCAGACCGGACAGGGGGCAAGTCTACGAGCAGTACGTC.

The chain combines TRBV6-4 with TRBJ1-1; D may be TRBD1 (6 bases). Per the germline V gene, CDR1 is MRHNA and CDR2 is SNTAGT. V lost 3 bases and J lost 4, with 9 bases in between. The CDR3 loop spans 13 amino acids. For the CDR3, the DNA is TGTGCCAGCAGTGAGGAGACAGGCACTGAAGCTTTCTTT. Protein: CASSEETGTEAFF.

This clone was seen only a few times. This chain uses TRBV5-4 with TRBJ2-1; 10 bases agree with TRBD2. J was trimmed by 0 bases and V by 6 bases; bases with no gene match: 3. The CDR3 spans 15 residues. Looked up from germline, CDR1 is SGHNT and CDR2 is YYREEE (reference sequence). The CDR3 bases are TGTGCCAGCAATAGCGGGGGGCCCTCCTACAATGAGCAGTTCTTC. Protein product: CASNSGGPSYNEQFF.

The chain carries TRBV15 and TRBJ1-3; D is ambiguous. Trimming took 0 bases from V and 7 from J, leaving 4 bases between them. CDR1 is LNHNV, CDR2 YYDKDF, per germline (reference sequence). The CDR3 extends over 12 amino acids. The CDR3 nucleotides read TGTGCCACCAGCAGAGATCGGAACACCATATATTTT. It encodes CATSRDRNTIYF.

The chain employs TRBV6-5 and TRBJ1-1, with 8 bases matching TRBD1. The CDR3 contains 15 residues. Per the germline V gene, CDR1 is MNHEY and CDR2 is SVGAGI. The junction had 9 bases not matched to a gene; V was cut back by 4 bases and J by 5 bases. DNA of the CDR3: TGTGCCAGCAGTTTTAGCCGTAACAGGGGGACTGAAGCTTTCTTT. Translating gives CASSFSRNRGTEAFF.

The CDR3 region is CASSLGRAYEQYF. For the CDR3, the DNA is TGTGCCAGCAGCTTGGGCAGGGCCTACGAGCAGTACTTC. V gene TRBV5-4 combines with J gene TRBJ2-7; D possibly corresponds to TRBD1 (5 bases). The CDR3 extends over 13 amino acids. CDR1 and CDR2 (germline): SGHNT, YYREEE (reference sequence). Trimming cost V 0 bases and J 2 bases, with 6 bases left between them.

V usage is TRBV7-6 and J usage is TRBJ1-2, with D possibly being TRBD1 (5 bases). V gave up 3 bases and J gave up 2 bases, with 10 bases separating them. The CDR3 has 14 residues. The germline V gene encodes CDR1 SGHVS and CDR2 FNYEAQ. The CDR3 bases are TGTGCCAGCAGCTTGGGCGGGGGGAACTATGGCTACACCTTC. This gives the protein CASSLGGGNYGYTF. Using reference TRBV7-6 and TRBJ1-2 for the parts outside the CDR3, the full variable domain is GAGVSQSPRYKVTKRGQDVALRCDPISGHVSLYWYRQALGQGPEFLTYFNYEAQQDKSGLPNDRFSAERPEGSISTLTIQRTEQRDSAMYRCASSLGGGNYGYTFGSGTRLTVV.

This rearrangement joins TRBV19 to TRBJ1-1, with TRBD1 matching over 7 bases. Germline V gene lookup returns CDR1 LNHDA and CDR2 SQIVND (reference sequence). This CDR3 region has 14 residues. With V trimmed by 5 bases and J by 3 bases, 6 bases remained unmatched. Written as DNA, the CDR3 is TGTGCCAGTAGTGGGGACAGTGCATACACTGAAGCTTTCTTT. Its translation is CASSGDSAYTEAFF.